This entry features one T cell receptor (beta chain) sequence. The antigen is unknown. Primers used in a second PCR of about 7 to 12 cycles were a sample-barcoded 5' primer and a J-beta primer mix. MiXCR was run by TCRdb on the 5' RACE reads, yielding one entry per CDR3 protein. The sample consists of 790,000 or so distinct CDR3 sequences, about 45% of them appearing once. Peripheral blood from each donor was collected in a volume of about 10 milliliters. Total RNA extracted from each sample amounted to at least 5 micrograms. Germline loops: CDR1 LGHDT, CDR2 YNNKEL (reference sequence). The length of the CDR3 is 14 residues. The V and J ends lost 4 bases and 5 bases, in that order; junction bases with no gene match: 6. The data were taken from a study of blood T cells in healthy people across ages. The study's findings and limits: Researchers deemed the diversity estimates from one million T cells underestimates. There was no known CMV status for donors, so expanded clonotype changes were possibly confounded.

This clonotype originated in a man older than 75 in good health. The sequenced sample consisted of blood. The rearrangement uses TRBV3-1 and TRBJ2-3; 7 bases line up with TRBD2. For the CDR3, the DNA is TGTGCCAGCAGCCCCGTTGGGGGGGTAGATACGCAGTATTTT. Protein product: CASSPVGGVDTQYF.